The clone carrying this T cell receptor beta chain is labeled as medium-sized. The sorted libraries drew on roughly 930,000 T cells that were CD4+ or CD8+. The data are from a study of neurological immune-mediated disorders. The method for making cDNA was 5'RACE, and it used 10-nucleotide random UMIs. TCRdb re-analysed the 5' RACE reads in MiXCR, keeping a single row per CDR3 protein. The profile shows 45,000 to 55,000 distinct CDR3 sequences, just under 6% of them singletons. Germline loops: CDR1 MGHDK, CDR2 SYGVNS. V was clipped by 3 bases and J by 5 bases, with 4 bases between them. This CDR3 is 11 amino acids long.

V usage is TRBV25-1 and J usage is TRBJ2-5; D gene ambiguous. Sequenced material: CD4+ T cells from blood. This TCR derives from a woman between 18 and 30 years old with multiple sclerosis. CDR3 in DNA: TGTGCCAGCAGTGATTGGGAGACCCAGTACTTC. The encoded protein is CASSDWETQYF.